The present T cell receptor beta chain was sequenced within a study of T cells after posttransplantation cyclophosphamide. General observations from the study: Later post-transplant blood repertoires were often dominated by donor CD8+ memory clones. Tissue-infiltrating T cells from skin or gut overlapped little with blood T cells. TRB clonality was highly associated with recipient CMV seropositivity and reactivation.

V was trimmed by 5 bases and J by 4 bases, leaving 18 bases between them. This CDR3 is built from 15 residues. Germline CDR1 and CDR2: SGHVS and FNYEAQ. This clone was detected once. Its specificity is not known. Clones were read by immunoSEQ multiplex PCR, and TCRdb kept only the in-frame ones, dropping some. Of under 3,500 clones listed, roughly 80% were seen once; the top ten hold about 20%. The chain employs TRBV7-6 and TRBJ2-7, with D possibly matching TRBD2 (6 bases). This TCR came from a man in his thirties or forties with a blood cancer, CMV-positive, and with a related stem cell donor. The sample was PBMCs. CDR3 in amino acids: CASSAREVGVYEQYF. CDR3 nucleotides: TGTGCCAGCAGCGCGAGGGAGGTAGGGGTTTACGAGCAGTACTTC.